These 23 T cell receptor beta chains share one sample of origin, sequenced in a study of T cell repertoires in cytomegalovirus infection. TCRdb independently ran MiXCR on the reads; one entry per CDR3 protein. The sample yields roughly 500,000 distinct CDR3 sequences, approximately 15% seen once. The sample comprised CD8+ T cells from PBMCs. The receptors shown here come from a human donor in good health (CMV status not recorded). Some clones in this sample may be carry-over from other donors' samples.

This clonotype was observed many times. The chain carries TRBV4-2 and TRBJ2-3; D is possibly TRBD1 or TRBD2 (5 bases each). The germline V gene has CDR1 LGHNA and CDR2 YNFKEQ. The V and J ends lost 2 bases and 2 bases respectively, with 17 bases between them. This CDR3 is built from 17 residues. CDR3 in amino acids: CASSQSGPAGYTDTQYF. CDR3 nucleotide sequence: TGTGCCAGCAGCCAATCGGGGCCCGCGGGCTACACAGATACGCAGTATTTT.

In DNA, the CDR3 is TGCAGTGCTAGAGAAGGGCGCTCCTACGAGCAGTACTTC. Protein: CSAREGRSYEQYF. The gene calls are TRBV20-1 and TRBJ2-7, with D unclear. Germline V gene lookup returns CDR1 DFQATT and CDR2 SNEGSKA (reference sequence). The CDR3 runs to 13 residues. Trimming shortened V by 0 bases and J by 0 bases, and 6 bases separated the two germline ends.

This clonotype was recorded a few times. The genes are TRBV2 and TRBJ2-2, with 8 nucleotides matching TRBD1. The CDR3 is 14 amino acids. Germline lookup yields CDR1 SNHLY and CDR2 FYNNEI. Trimming cost V 6 bases and J 3 bases; bases outside gene matches: 3. The CDR3 protein is CASRGQGYTGELFF. CDR3 in DNA: TGTGCCAGCAGAGGACAGGGTTACACCGGGGAGCTGTTTTTT.

This clonotype appeared many times. The chain combines TRBV7-3 with TRBJ2-3; a weak D match, TRBD1 (6 bases). The V and J ends lost 5 bases and 0 bases respectively, with 9 bases between them. The germline V gene encodes CDR1 SGHTA and CDR2 FQGTGA. The CDR3 has 14 residues. The CDR3 DNA reads TGTGCCAGCAGCGTTACAGGGAGCACAGATACGCAGTATTTT. Translated: CASSVTGSTDTQYF.

This clonotype was detected many times. The chain employs TRBV7-6 and TRBJ1-5; D might be TRBD1 (5 bases). The CDR3 consists of 17 residues. The V gene lost 0 bases and the J gene lost 2 bases, with 14 bases spanning the gap. From germline, CDR1 is SGHVS and CDR2 FNYEAQ. CDR3 DNA sequence: TGTGCCAGCAGCTTAGCGGGGAGGGACGTGCGCAATCAGCCCCAGCATTTT. This codes for CASSLAGRDVRNQPQHF.

This clonotype was counted many times. The chain combines TRBV19 with TRBJ2-2; the D is unclear. There are 20 residues in the CDR3. Germline CDR1 is LNHDA and CDR2 is SQIVND (reference sequence). V was clipped by 4 bases and J by 0 bases, with 24 bases between them. The CDR3 reads CASSTSQNSGPYANTGELFF. In DNA, the CDR3 is TGTGCCAGTAGTACCTCCCAAAATAGTGGACCCTACGCGAACACCGGGGAGCTGTTTTTT.

V gene TRBV14 combines with J gene TRBJ2-7; D is uncertain. The CDR3 spans 13 residues. Trimming stripped 0 bases from V and 6 bases from J, with 9 bases between. Per germline, CDR1 SGHDN and CDR2 FVKESK. The CDR3 nucleotides are TGTGCCAGCAGCCAAGACCGGCGGACCGAGCAGTACTTC. Its protein is CASSQDRRTEQYF.

This clonotype was detected ten times or more. The rearrangement joins TRBV5-4 to TRBJ1-5; TRBD1 aligns across 7 bases. Germline values: CDR1 SGHNT, CDR2 YYREEE (reference sequence). The CDR3 runs 16 residues. With V trimmed by 4 bases and J by 0 bases, 7 bases remained unmatched. CDR3 DNA: TGTGCCAGCAGCGACAGGGAGGGTGGTAGCAATCAGCCCCAGCATTTT. It is translated as CASSDREGGSNQPQHF.

This clonotype was counted ten times or more. The chain links TRBV28 to TRBJ2-7; 7 bases are shared with TRBD2. Germline V CDR1 and CDR2: MDHEN, SYDVKM. Losses at the gene ends were 2 bases for V and 6 bases for J; bases not matched to a gene: 13. The CDR3 is made up of 16 amino acids. This CDR3 reads CASSLGPGGDYLEQYF. For the CDR3, the DNA is TGTGCCAGCAGTTTAGGGCCGGGGGGTGATTATCTCGAGCAGTACTTC. The variable domain in full, with the rest retrieved from reference TRBV28 and TRBJ2-7, is DVKVTQSSRYLVKRTGEKVFLECVQDMDHENMFWYRQDPGLGLRLIYFSYDVKMKEKGDIPEGYSVSREKKERFSLILESASTNQTSMYLCASSLGPGGDYLEQYFGPGTRLTVT.

With respect to this clonotype: A read error is possible here, since a much larger clone lies one base away. V gene TRBV7-6 combines with J gene TRBJ1-1, with D uncertain. Germline V gene data show CDR1 as SGHVS and CDR2 as FNYEAQ. The CDR3 runs 15 residues. V was shortened by 0 bases and J by 1 base, with 9 bases between the two germline ends. The CDR3 is CASSLAGCPNTEAFF. CDR3 DNA: TGTGCCAGCAGCTTAGCTGGGTGTCCGAACACTGAAGCTTTCTTT.

This clonotype was seen only a few times. CDR3 in DNA: TGCGCCAGCAGCCAAGGAACGGGACCCATCTACAATGAGCAGTTCTTC. As protein: CASSQGTGPIYNEQFF. The chain combines TRBV4-1 with TRBJ2-1; the D gene could be TRBD1 or TRBD2 (5 bases each). Germline V gene sequence: CDR1 MGHRA, CDR2 YSYEKL. CDR3 length: 16 amino acids. Trimming pared 1 base from V and 3 bases from J, leaving 13 bases between.

This clonotype was picked up a small number of times. The chain uses TRBV29-1 and TRBJ2-5; D is perhaps TRBD1 (5 bases). The V gene lost 4 bases and the J gene lost 0 bases, with 6 bases spanning the gap. CDR3 size: 12 residues. Looked up from germline, CDR1 is SQVTM and CDR2 is ANQGSEA. The CDR3 here is CSVAGYQETQYF. The DNA for the CDR3 is TGCAGCGTTGCAGGGTACCAAGAGACCCAGTACTTC.

This clonotype was picked up many times. The genes are TRBV7-9 and TRBJ2-1, with TRBD2 identical over 9 bases. The CDR3 runs 16 residues. Germline CDR1 SEHNR, CDR2 FQNEAQ (reference sequence). Unmatched junction bases numbered 8, after V lost 1 base and J lost 7 bases. The CDR3, as DNA: TGTGCCAGCAGCTTAGTCTCTAGCGGGGAGGGGAATGAGCAGTTCTTC. This gives the protein CASSLVSSGEGNEQFF.

The chain combines TRBV20-1 with TRBJ2-7; possibly TRBD2 for D (7 bases). This CDR3 contains 15 residues. Deletions cut 4 bases from V and 7 bases from J, with 23 bases between. CDR1 and CDR2 from the germline V gene are DFQATT and SNEGSKA (reference sequence). CDR3 nucleotide sequence: TGCAGTGCTACCAGGGTAGGAGGGGGGGCCGGGGAGCAGTACTTC. Translating gives CSATRVGGGAGEQYF.

The chain employs TRBV7-9 and TRBJ2-1; D is possibly TRBD1 or TRBD2 (5 bases each). Looked up from germline, CDR1 is SEHNR and CDR2 is FQNEAQ (reference sequence). V dropped 7 bases and J dropped 6 bases, with 13 bases sitting between them. CDR3 length: 13 amino acids. CDR3 sequence (DNA): TGTGCCAGCACCTCCGTTGGGGGCAATGAGCAGTTCTTC. This codes for CASTSVGGNEQFF.

This clonotype was detected only a few times. This chain connects TRBV3-1 to TRBJ2-7; 8 nucleotides align to TRBD2. CDR3 length: 13 amino acids. Germline lookup yields CDR1 LGHDT and CDR2 YNNKEL (reference sequence). Trimming removed 8 bases from V and 2 bases from J; junction bases left unmatched: 5. DNA for the CDR3: TGTGCCAGCTCTACTAGCGGCGCCTACGAGCAGTACTTC. It specifies CASSTSGAYEQYF.

This clonotype was recorded a few times. The chain links TRBV27 to TRBJ1-5; TRBD1 matches at 7 bases. The CDR3 runs to 18 residues. Germline values: CDR1 MNHEY, CDR2 SMNVEV (reference sequence). V shed 0 bases and J 0 bases; nucleotides not matched to a gene: 8. The CDR3 DNA reads as TGTGCCAGCAGTTTATCCCCCCCGGACAGGAGTAGCAATCAGCCCCAGCATTTT. Translating gives CASSLSPPDRSSNQPQHF.

This clonotype was recorded a few times. The J gene is TRBJ2-2, the V gene TRBV7-9, with TRBD2 as a possible D gene (6 bases). Germline values: CDR1 SEHNR, CDR2 FQNEAQ (reference sequence). V lost 5 bases to trimming and J lost 1 base, with 17 bases between them. The CDR3 extends over 17 amino acids. Written as DNA, the CDR3 is TGTGCCAGCAGCCTGCTGGGTGGTAGCGGGAACACCGGGGAGCTGTTTTTT. Amino acid sequence: CASSLLGGSGNTGELFF.

This clonotype was seen at least ten times. The V and J genes are TRBV27 and TRBJ2-1; 9 nucleotides align to TRBD1. The CDR3 is 16 amino acids. V lost 6 bases, J lost 0 bases, and 6 bases stayed unmatched. From germline, CDR1 is MNHEY and CDR2 SMNVEV (reference sequence). The CDR3 here is CASSRTGVISYNEQFF. The CDR3 bases are TGTGCCAGCAGCCGGACAGGGGTTATCTCCTACAATGAGCAGTTCTTC.

V usage is TRBV6-5 and J usage is TRBJ1-3, with 7 bases fitting TRBD1. J gave up 3 bases and V 2 bases, and 1 base lay outside the gene matches. Germline V gives CDR1 MNHEY, CDR2 SVGAGI. The CDR3 runs to 14 residues. Here the CDR3 DNA reads TGTGCCAGCAGTTACGGGACAGTTGGAAACACCATATATTTT. Amino acids: CASSYGTVGNTIYF.

The sample holds many counts of this clonotype. CDR3 sequence (DNA): TGTGCCAGCAGCTTAGCGAGGGACGTAGATACGCAGTATTTT. This gives the protein CASSLARDVDTQYF. This chain connects TRBV7-6 to TRBJ2-3; the D call may be TRBD1 or TRBD2 (5 bases each). V lost 0 bases and J lost 5, with 9 bases in between. In germline, CDR1 is SGHVS, CDR2 FNYEAQ. The length of the CDR3 is 14 residues.

This clonotype was observed many times. The rearrangement joins TRBV11-2 to TRBJ2-3; D is possibly TRBD2 (6 bases). Trimming stripped 8 bases from V and 2 bases from J, with 11 bases between. The CDR3 sequence is 13 residues long. CDR1 and CDR2 from the germline V gene are SGHAT and FQNNGV. The CDR3 DNA sequence: TGTGCCAGCGATGGACTAATCACAGATACGCAGTATTTT. It encodes CASDGLITDTQYF.

This rearrangement joins TRBV27 to TRBJ2-7; 8 nucleotides align to TRBD1. Trimming at V came to 6 bases and at J to 1 base, leaving 11 bases not matched to a gene. The CDR3 sequence is 16 residues long. Per the germline V gene, CDR1 is MNHEY and CDR2 is SMNVEV (reference sequence). The chain's CDR3 is CASRSSGTGSSYEQYF. CDR3 DNA sequence: TGTGCCAGCAGGTCATCCGGGACAGGTTCATCCTACGAGCAGTACTTC.